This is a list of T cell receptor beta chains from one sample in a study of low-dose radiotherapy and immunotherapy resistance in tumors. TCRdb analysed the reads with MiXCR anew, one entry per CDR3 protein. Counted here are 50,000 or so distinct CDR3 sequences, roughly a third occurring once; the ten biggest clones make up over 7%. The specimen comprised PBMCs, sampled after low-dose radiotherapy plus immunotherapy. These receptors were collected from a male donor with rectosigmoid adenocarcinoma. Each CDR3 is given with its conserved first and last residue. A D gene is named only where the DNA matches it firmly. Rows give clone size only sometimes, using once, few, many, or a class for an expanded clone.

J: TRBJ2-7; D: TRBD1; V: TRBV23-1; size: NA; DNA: TGCGCCAGCAGTCAGAAATCTTCAGACAGGGCAGGACCCTACGAGCAGTACTTC; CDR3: CASSQKSSDRAGPYEQYF
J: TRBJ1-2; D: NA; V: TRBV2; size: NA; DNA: TGTGCCAGCAGTGACTTAGGGGGGATCGGCTATGGCTACACCTTC; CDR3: CASSDLGGIGYGYTF
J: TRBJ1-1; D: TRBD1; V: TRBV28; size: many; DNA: TGTGCCAGCAAGGGACAGCTTATGAACACTGAAGCTTTCTTT; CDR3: CASKGQLMNTEAFF
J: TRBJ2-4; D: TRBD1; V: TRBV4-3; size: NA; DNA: TGCGCCAGCAGCCCTACAGGGGACGCCATAAACATTCAGTACTTC; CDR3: CASSPTGDAINIQYF
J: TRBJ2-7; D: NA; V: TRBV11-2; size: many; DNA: TGTGCCAGCAGCTTAGACCGCCGAACGTTCACCTACGAGCAGTACTTC; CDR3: CASSLDRRTFTYEQYF
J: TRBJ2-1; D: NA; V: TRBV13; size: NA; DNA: TGTGCCAGCAGCTTCCTCACCGGACCTAATGAGCAGTTCTTC; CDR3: CASSFLTGPNEQFF
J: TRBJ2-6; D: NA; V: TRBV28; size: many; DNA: TGTGCCAGCAGTTTTAGGGGCCTTGGGTTCTCCTCGGGGGCCAACGTCCTGACTTTC; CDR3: CASSFRGLGFSSGANVLTF
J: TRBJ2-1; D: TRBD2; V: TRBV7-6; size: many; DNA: TGTGCCAGCAGCTTGGGGGGGGCGCGGGGGGACAATGAGCAGTTCTTC; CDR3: CASSLGGARGDNEQFF
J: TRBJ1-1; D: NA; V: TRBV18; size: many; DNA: TGTGCCAGCTCACCAGCTGATGAAGCTTTCTTT; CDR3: CASSPADEAFF
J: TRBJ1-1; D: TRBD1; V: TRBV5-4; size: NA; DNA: TGTGCCAGCAGCTTTTGGACAGGAGAAGCTTTCTTT; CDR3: CASSFWTGEAFF
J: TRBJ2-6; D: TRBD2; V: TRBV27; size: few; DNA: TGTGCCAGCTCAATCAACGGACTAGCGGGACCCGGGGCCAACGTCCTGACTTTC; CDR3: CASSINGLAGPGANVLTF
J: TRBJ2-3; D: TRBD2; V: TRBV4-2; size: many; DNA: TGTGCCAGCAGCCAAGGAGGGGACTACAGCGGGGGTTATACGCAGTATTTT; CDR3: CASSQGGDYSGGYTQYF
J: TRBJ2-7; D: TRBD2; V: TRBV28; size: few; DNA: TGTGCCAGCACTCCGGGACTAGCGGGGGGCATCCAGCCCTACGAGCAGTACTTC; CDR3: CASTPGLAGGIQPYEQYF
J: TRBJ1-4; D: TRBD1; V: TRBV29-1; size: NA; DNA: TGCAGCGTGCCACAGGGGGCGAAACTGTTTTTT; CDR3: CSVPQGAKLFF
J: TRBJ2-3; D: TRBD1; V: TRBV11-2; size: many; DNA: TGTGCCAGCAGGGACAGGGCGACAGATACGCAGTATTTT; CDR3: CASRDRATDTQYF
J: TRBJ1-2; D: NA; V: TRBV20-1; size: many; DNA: TGCAGTGCTAGAGAACGGAAGGGAGCGGACCCTAACTATGGCTACACCTTC; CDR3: CSARERKGADPNYGYTF
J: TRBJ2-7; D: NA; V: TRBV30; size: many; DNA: TGTGCCTGGGGAACCCACGAGCAGTACTTC; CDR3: CAWGTHEQYF
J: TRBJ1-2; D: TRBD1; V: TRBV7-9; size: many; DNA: TGTGCCAGCAGCTTAGGGACAGGGAACTATGGCTACACCTTC; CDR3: CASSLGTGNYGYTF
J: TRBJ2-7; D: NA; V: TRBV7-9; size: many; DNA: TGTGCCAGCAGCTTAGGGTCCGTCTACGAGCAGTACTTC; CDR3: CASSLGSVYEQYF
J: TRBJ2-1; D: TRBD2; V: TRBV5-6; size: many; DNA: TGTGCCAGCAGCGCTTTGATTCCGACTAGCGGGAACTACAATGAGCAGTTCTTC; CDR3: CASSALIPTSGNYNEQFF
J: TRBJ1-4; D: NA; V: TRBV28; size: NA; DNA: TGTGCCAGCAGTCAACAGGCCCCGGGGGGCGCGAATGAAAAACTGTTTTTT; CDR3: CASSQQAPGGANEKLFF
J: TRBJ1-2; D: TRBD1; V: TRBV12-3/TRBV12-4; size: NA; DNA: TGTGCCAGCAGTTCACCGACAGGGTATGGCTACACCTTC; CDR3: CASSSPTGYGYTF
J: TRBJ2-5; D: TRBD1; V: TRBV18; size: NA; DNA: TGTGCCAGCTCACCGCTGGACAGGGCGATCGAGACCCAGTACTTC; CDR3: CASSPLDRAIETQYF
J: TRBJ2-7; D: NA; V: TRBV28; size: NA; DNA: TGTGCCAGCGCCCTTTGGGGCCACGCCCGCTACGAGCAGTACTTC; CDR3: CASALWGHARYEQYF
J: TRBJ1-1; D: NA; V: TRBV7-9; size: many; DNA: TGTGCCAGCAGCTTGGTCAGTGCCACTGAAGCTTTCTTT; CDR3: CASSLVSATEAFF
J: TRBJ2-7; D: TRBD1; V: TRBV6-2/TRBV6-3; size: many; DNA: TGTGCCAGCAGTGACAGGGAGCGGTACGAGCAGTACTTC; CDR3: CASSDRERYEQYF
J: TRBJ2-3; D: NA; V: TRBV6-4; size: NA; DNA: TGTGCCAGCAGTCCAGGTGGCACAGATACGCAGTATTTT; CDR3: CASSPGGTDTQYF